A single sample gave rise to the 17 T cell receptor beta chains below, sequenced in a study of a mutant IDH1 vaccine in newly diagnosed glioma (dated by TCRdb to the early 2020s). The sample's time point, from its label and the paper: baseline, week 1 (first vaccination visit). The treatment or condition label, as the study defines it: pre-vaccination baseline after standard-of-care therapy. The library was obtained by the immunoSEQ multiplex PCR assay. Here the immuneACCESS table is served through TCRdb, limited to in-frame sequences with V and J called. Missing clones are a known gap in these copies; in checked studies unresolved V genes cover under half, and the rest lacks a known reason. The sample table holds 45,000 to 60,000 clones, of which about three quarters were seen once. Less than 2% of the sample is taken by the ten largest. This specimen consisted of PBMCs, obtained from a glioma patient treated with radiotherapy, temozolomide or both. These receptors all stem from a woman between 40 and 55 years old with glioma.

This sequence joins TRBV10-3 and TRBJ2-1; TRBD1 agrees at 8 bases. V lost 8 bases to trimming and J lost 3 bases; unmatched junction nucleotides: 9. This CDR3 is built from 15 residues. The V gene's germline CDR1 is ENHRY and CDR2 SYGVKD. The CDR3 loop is CAIQRRDRSYNEQFF. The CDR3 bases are TGTGCCATCCAGCGACGGGACAGGAGCTACAATGAGCAGTTCTTC.

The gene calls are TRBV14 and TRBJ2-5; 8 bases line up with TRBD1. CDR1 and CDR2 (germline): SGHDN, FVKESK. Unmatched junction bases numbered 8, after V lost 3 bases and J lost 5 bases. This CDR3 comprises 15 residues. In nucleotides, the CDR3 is TGTGCCAGCAGCCATAAGAGGACAGGGTGGGAGACCCAGTACTTC. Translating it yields CASSHKRTGWETQYF.

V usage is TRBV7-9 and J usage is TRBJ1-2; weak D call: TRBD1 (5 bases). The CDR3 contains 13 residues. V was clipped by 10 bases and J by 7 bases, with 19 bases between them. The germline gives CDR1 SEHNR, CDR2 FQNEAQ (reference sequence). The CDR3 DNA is TGTGCCATCCAGGGCGTTGGCCCGGCTGGCTACACCTTC. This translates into CAIQGVGPAGYTF.

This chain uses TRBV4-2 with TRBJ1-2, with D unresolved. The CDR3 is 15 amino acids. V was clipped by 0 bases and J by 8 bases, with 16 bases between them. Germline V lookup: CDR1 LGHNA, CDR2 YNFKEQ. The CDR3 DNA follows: TGTGCCAGCAGCCAAGATTTGCTCACGGGAATAGGCTACACCTTC. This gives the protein CASSQDLLTGIGYTF.

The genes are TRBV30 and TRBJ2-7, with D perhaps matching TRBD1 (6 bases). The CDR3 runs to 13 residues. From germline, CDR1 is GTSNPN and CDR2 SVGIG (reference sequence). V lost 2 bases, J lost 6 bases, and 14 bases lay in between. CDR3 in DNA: TGTGCCTGGAGTAGGGACACCCAAAGCGAGCAGTACTTC. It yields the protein CAWSRDTQSEQYF.

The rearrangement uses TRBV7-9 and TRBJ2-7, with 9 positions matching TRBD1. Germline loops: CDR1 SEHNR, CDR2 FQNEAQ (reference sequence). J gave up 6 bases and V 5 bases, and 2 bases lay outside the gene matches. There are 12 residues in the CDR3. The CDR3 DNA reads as TGTGCCAGCAGCCACAGGGGGCGCGAGCAGTACTTC. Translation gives CASSHRGREQYF.

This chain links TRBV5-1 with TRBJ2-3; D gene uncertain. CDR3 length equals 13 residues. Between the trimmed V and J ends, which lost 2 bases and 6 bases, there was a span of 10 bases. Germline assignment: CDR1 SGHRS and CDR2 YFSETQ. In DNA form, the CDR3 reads TGCGCCAGCAGCTTACTAACAGATGATACGCAGTATTTT. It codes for CASSLLTDDTQYF.

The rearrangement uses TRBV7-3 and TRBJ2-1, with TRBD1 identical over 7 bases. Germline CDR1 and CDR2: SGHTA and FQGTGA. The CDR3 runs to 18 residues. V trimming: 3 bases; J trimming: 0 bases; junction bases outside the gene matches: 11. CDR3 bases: TGTGCCAGCAGCTTCTTGCCGGGACAGATAAGCTCCTACAATGAGCAGTTCTTC. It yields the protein CASSFLPGQISSYNEQFF.

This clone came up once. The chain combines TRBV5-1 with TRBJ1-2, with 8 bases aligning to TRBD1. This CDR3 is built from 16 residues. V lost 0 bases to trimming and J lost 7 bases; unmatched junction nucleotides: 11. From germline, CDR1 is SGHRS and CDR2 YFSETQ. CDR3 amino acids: CASSLGQRTGSSGYTF. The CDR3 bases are TGCGCCAGCAGCTTGGGACAACGGACAGGGAGTTCTGGCTACACCTTC.

CDR3: CAWSVLNSPLHF. As DNA, the CDR3 is TGTGCCTGGAGTGTACTAAATTCACCCCTCCACTTT. The chain has TRBV30 and TRBJ1-6; D gene ambiguous. Germline V lookup: CDR1 GTSNPN, CDR2 SVGIG (reference sequence). V dropped 0 bases and J dropped 7 bases, with 4 bases sitting between them. The CDR3 spans 12 residues.

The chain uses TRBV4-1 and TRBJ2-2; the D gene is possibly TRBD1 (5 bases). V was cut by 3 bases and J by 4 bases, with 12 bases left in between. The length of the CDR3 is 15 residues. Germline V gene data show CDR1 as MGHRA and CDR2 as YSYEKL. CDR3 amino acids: CASSQDTFTTGELFF. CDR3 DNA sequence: TGCGCCAGCAGCCAGGACACCTTTACCACCGGGGAGCTGTTTTTT.

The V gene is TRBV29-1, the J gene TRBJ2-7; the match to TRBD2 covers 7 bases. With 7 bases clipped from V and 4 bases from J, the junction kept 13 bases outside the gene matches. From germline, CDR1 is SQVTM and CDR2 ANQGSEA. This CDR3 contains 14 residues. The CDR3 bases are TGCAGCGCCCTTATTCCAGGGAGGGTTTACGAGCAGTACTTC. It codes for CSALIPGRVYEQYF.

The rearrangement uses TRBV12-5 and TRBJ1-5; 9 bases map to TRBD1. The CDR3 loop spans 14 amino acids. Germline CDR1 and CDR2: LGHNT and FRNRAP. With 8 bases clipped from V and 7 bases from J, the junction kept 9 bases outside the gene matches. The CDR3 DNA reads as TGTGCTAGTCAAGCTGACAGGGGGAGGCAGCCCCAGCATTTT. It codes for CASQADRGRQPQHF.

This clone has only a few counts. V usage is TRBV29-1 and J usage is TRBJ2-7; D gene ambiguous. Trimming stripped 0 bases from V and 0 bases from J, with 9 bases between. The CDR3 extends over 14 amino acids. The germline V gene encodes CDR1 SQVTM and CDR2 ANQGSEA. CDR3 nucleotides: TGCAGCGTTGAAGAGACAAGAAGCTCCTACGAGCAGTACTTC. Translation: CSVEETRSSYEQYF.

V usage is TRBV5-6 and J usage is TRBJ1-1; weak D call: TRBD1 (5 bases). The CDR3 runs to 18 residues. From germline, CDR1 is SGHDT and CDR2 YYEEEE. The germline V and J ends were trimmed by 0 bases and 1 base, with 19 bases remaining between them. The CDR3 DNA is TGTGCCAGCAGCTTGGGAGGTCGCGGGGCAGGGAGGAACACTGAAGCTTTCTTT. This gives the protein CASSLGGRGAGRNTEAFF.

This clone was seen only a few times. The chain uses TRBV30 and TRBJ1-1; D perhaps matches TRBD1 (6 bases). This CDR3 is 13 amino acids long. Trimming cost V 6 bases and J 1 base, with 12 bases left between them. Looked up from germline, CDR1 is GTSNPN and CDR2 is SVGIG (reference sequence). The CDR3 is CACPTGPNTEAFF. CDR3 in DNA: TGTGCCTGTCCTACAGGGCCGAACACTGAAGCTTTCTTT.

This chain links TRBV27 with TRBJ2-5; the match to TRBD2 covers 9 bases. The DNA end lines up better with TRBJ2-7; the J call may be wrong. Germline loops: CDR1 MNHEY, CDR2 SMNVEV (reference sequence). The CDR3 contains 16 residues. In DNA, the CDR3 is TGTGCCAGCAGTTTAGGGTCTAGCGGGGAACTCTACGAGCAGTACTTC. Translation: CASSLGSSGELYEQYF.